The 10 T cell receptor beta chains reported below all come from one sample, sequenced in a study of T cell repertoires in cytomegalovirus infection. Each CDR3 protein is one row after TCRdb ran MiXCR on the reads. The sample lists hundreds of thousands of distinct CDR3 sequences; about 17% were seen once. The sequenced sample was PBMCs. The receptors were gathered from a human donor in good health (CMV status not recorded). Some clones in this sample may be carry-over from other donors' samples.

This clonotype occurred many times. The chain combines TRBV7-2 with TRBJ2-3, with 10 positions matching TRBD2. In germline, CDR1 is SGHTA, CDR2 FQGNSA. The CDR3 runs 17 residues. Germline trimming cut 5 bases from V and 3 bases from J; bases unmatched to any gene: 11. The CDR3: CASSASGGAFWTDTQYF. The CDR3, as DNA: TGTGCCAGCAGCGCCAGCGGGGGGGCCTTTTGGACAGATACGCAGTATTTT.

In this sample, this clonotype turned up a few times. The chain couples TRBV6-2 or TRBV6-3 to TRBJ2-6; 10 nucleotides agree with TRBD1. Trimming at V came to 0 bases and at J to 3 bases, leaving 5 bases not matched to a gene. The CDR3 length is 18 residues. Per the germline V gene, CDR1 is MNHEY and CDR2 is SVGEGT. CDR3 loop: CASSYSTGGTFGANVLTF. The CDR3 DNA sequence: TGTGCCAGCAGTTACTCGACAGGGGGCACTTTTGGGGCCAACGTCCTGACTTTC.

This clonotype was observed a handful of times. The CDR3 coding sequence is TGTGCCAGCAGTCAGACAGGGGACAATCAGCCCCAGCATTTT. Its translation is CASSQTGDNQPQHF. The chain joins TRBV27 to TRBJ1-5, with TRBD1 matching over 8 bases. Germline V gene lookup returns CDR1 MNHEY and CDR2 SMNVEV (reference sequence). Trimming at V came to 5 bases and at J to 3 bases, leaving 3 bases not matched to a gene. CDR3 length: 14 amino acids.

With respect to this clonotype: A much bigger clone sits one base away, suggesting this may be a read error. The chain is built from TRBV7-2 and TRBJ2-7; D might be TRBD1 (6 bases). The CDR3 extends over 12 amino acids. V lost 5 bases and J 9 bases, leaving 14 bases between the germline ends. Germline-derived CDR1 and CDR2 are SGHTA and FQGNSA. The CDR3 here is CASSMDSQSQYF. In nucleotides, the CDR3 is TGTGCCAGCAGCATGGACAGCCAGTCGCAGTACTTC. Full variable domain (outside the CDR3, taken from reference TRBV7-2 and TRBJ2-7): GAGVSQSPSNKVTEKGKDVELRCDPISGHTALYWYRQSLGQGLEFLIYFQGNSAPDKSGLPSDRFSAERTGGSVSTLTIQRTQQEDSAVYLCASSMDSQSQYFGPGTRLTVT.

This clonotype was observed a few times. This chain connects TRBV12-3 or TRBV12-4 to TRBJ2-1; 10 nucleotides line up with TRBD2. The CDR3 consists of 16 residues. J gave up 2 bases and V 4 bases, and 5 bases lay outside the gene matches. The CDR3 spells CASSYSGGFPYNEQFF. In DNA, the CDR3 is TGTGCCAGCAGTTATAGCGGGGGGTTTCCCTACAATGAGCAGTTCTTC.

CDR3 protein: CASSQLTGGTGETQYF. Written as DNA, the CDR3 is TGTGCCAGCAGCCAGTTGACAGGGGGCACAGGGGAGACCCAGTACTTC. V usage is TRBV14 and J usage is TRBJ2-5, with TRBD1 matching 10 bases. This CDR3 is built from 16 residues. J lost 5 bases, V lost 3 bases, and 9 bases had no gene match. The germline V gene encodes CDR1 SGHDN and CDR2 FVKESK.

The chain recombines TRBV28 with TRBJ1-2; weak D call: TRBD1 (5 bases). Germline CDR1 reads MDHEN; CDR2 reads SYDVKM. V lost 2 bases, J lost 8 bases, and 15 bases lay in between. The CDR3 extends over 14 amino acids. CDR3 bases: TGTGCCAGCAGTTTAGCGGGGGTTGGTCGGGGCTACACCTTC. Protein: CASSLAGVGRGYTF.

In this sample, this clonotype turned up a few times. The chain uses TRBV12-3 or TRBV12-4 and TRBJ2-7, with TRBD2 matching over 8 bases. The CDR3 covers 13 residues. With V trimmed by 5 bases and J by 6 bases, 6 bases remained unmatched. The CDR3 loop is CASSLGGAGEQYF. The CDR3 DNA sequence: TGTGCCAGCAGTCTCGGGGGGGCAGGCGAGCAGTACTTC.

This clonotype was detected ten times or more. The chain carries TRBV5-6 and TRBJ2-2, with D possibly matching TRBD1 (6 bases). The CDR3 length is 14 residues. Trimming took 4 bases from V and 6 from J, leaving 13 bases between them. In germline, CDR1 is SGHDT, CDR2 YYEEEE. The chain's CDR3 is CASSGTLRPGELFF. Here the CDR3 DNA reads TGTGCCAGCAGCGGGACACTACGACCCGGGGAGCTGTTTTTT.

V gene TRBV20-1 combines with J gene TRBJ2-7; D may correspond to TRBD1 or TRBD2 (5 bases each). This CDR3 has 15 residues. V gave up 3 bases and J gave up 2 bases, with 17 bases separating them. Germline CDR1 is DFQATT and CDR2 is SNEGSKA (reference sequence). CDR3 protein: CSARSEQGVAYEQYF. The CDR3 DNA reads TGCAGTGCTAGGTCCGAGCAGGGAGTTGCCTACGAGCAGTACTTC.